The 10 T cell receptor beta chains in this list originate from one sample, sequenced in a study of blood T cell repertoires in COVID-19. Generated by immunoSEQ multiplex PCR, the TCRdb table keeps only in-frame clones and is missing some. This table has some 140,000 clones, roughly 77% appearing once. Material for sequencing was peripheral blood. Every receptor here comes from a woman aged 70-85 years with COVID-19, enrolled during active disease.

The V and J genes are TRBV5-1 and TRBJ1-4, with a weak D call TRBD1 (6 bases). The CDR3 extends over 13 amino acids. From germline, CDR1 is SGHRS and CDR2 YFSETQ. Deletions cut 4 bases from V and 8 bases from J, with 12 bases between. The CDR3 region has the DNA TGCGCCAGCAGCCCGACAGGATGGGAAAAACTGTTTTTT. This sequence encodes CASSPTGWEKLFF.

This chain uses TRBV6-5 with TRBJ1-5; 7 bases are a match to TRBD1. Germline V gene data show CDR1 as MNHEY and CDR2 as SVGAGI. The CDR3 consists of 15 residues. V lost 5 bases, J lost 0 bases, and 4 bases stayed unmatched. The CDR3 DNA is TGTGCCAGCAGTCCGGACAGGCTTAGCAATCAGCCCCAGCATTTT. Translated, it gives CASSPDRLSNQPQHF.

This clone appeared a few times. The chain employs TRBV10-3 and TRBJ1-5, with a weak D call TRBD1 (6 bases). V lost 10 bases and J 0 bases, leaving 13 bases between the germline ends. The CDR3 is 14 residues long. The germline V gene encodes CDR1 ENHRY and CDR2 SYGVKD. In DNA, the CDR3 is TGTGCCACTAGACAGGATAATAGCAATCAGCCCCAGCATTTT. Residues: CATRQDNSNQPQHF.

This chain joins TRBV27 and TRBJ1-2, with TRBD1 matching over 7 bases. The germline V gene has CDR1 MNHEY and CDR2 SMNVEV (reference sequence). After removal of 3 bases from V and 6 bases from J, the junction contained 7 bases not matched to a gene. This CDR3 comprises 14 residues. The CDR3 nucleotides are TGTGCCAGCAGTTTGGGTGGGCAGGGGGATGGCTACACCTTC. This sequence encodes CASSLGGQGDGYTF.

The chain employs TRBV7-3 and TRBJ2-3, with 10 bases aligning to TRBD1. The CDR3 is made up of 18 amino acids. Trimming cost V 5 bases and J 6 bases; bases outside gene matches: 17. The V gene's germline CDR1 is SGHTA and CDR2 FQGTGA. This CDR3 is CASSPKTGGLGSADTQYF. The CDR3 nucleotides read TGTGCCAGCAGCCCAAAGACAGGGGGCTTGGGTTCGGCGGATACGCAGTATTTT.

V usage is TRBV29-1 and J usage is TRBJ2-7; the match to TRBD2 covers 10 bases. V lost 7 bases to trimming and J lost 5 bases; unmatched junction nucleotides: 11. Germline V gives CDR1 SQVTM, CDR2 ANQGSEA. The CDR3 runs 14 residues. For the CDR3, the DNA is TGCAGCGGCCAACTAGCGGGGATCCAAGACGAGCAGTACTTC. Its protein product is CSGQLAGIQDEQYF.

The chain couples TRBV12-5 to TRBJ2-5; 9 positions agree with TRBD2. Germline V lookup: CDR1 LGHNT, CDR2 FRNRAP. Germline trimming cut 1 base from V and 0 bases from J; bases unmatched to any gene: 0. The CDR3 totals 15 residues. The CDR3 DNA reads TGTGCTAGTGGTTTGGGACTAGCGGACCAAGAGACCCAGTACTTC. As protein: CASGLGLADQETQYF.

The rearrangement uses TRBV11-2 and TRBJ2-3; D unclear. The CDR3 is 13 amino acids. Looked up from germline, CDR1 is SGHAT and CDR2 is FQNNGV. V was trimmed by 5 bases and J by 3 bases, leaving 9 bases between them. CDR3 nucleotides: TGTGCCAGCAGCCCCCTGCGGACAGATACGCAGTATTTT. Protein: CASSPLRTDTQYF.

This chain connects TRBV15 to TRBJ2-2; D remains unclear. CDR1 is LNHNV, CDR2 YYDKDF, per germline (reference sequence). V was clipped by 3 bases and J by 6 bases, with 5 bases between them. CDR3 length: 12 amino acids. The CDR3 DNA sequence: TGTGCCACCAGCAGGGGCTCCGGGGAGCTGTTTTTT. As protein: CATSRGSGELFF.

V gene TRBV6-5 combines with J gene TRBJ2-7; D perhaps matches TRBD2 (6 bases). The CDR3 covers 13 residues. Between the trimmed V and J ends, which lost 8 bases and 7 bases, there was a span of 18 bases. Germline V gene sequence: CDR1 MNHEY, CDR2 SVGAGI. DNA of the CDR3: TGTGCCAGCGGGGCTGTACTCCGGGGGGAGCAGTACTTC. It codes for CASGAVLRGEQYF.